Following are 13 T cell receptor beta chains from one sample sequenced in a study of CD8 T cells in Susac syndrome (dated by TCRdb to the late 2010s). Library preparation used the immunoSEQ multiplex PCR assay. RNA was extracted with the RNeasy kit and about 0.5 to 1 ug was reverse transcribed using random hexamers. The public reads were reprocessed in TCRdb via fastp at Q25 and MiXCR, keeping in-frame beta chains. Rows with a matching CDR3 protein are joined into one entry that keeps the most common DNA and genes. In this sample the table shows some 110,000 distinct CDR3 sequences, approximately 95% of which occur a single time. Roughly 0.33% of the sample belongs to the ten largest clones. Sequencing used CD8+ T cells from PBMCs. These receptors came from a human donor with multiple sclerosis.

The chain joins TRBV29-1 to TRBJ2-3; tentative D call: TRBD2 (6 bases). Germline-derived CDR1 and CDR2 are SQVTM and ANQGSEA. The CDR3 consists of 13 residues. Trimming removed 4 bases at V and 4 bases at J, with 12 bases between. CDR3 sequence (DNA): TGCAGCGTTGTCGTCAGGGAGGCAGATACGCAGTATTTT. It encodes CSVVVREADTQYF.

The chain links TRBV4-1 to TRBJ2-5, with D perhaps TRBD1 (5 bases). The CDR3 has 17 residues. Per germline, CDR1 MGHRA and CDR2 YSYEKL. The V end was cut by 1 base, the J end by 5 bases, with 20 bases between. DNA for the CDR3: TGCGCCAGCAGCCAAGGGGGCAGGGCCGACCTCGTCGAGACCCAGTACTTC. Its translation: CASSQGGRADLVETQYF.

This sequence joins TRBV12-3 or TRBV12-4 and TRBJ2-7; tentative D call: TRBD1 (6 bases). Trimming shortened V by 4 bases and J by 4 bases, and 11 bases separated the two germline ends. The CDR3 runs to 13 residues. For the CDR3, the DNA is TGTGCCAGCAGTTCACAGGGTTCTTACGAGCAGTACGTC. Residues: CASSSQGSYEQYV.

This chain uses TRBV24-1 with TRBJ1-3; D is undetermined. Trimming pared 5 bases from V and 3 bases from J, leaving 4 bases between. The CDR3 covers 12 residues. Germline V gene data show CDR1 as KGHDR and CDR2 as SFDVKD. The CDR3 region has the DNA TGTGCCACCAGTGGGGATGGAAACACCATATATTTT. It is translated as CATSGDGNTIYF.

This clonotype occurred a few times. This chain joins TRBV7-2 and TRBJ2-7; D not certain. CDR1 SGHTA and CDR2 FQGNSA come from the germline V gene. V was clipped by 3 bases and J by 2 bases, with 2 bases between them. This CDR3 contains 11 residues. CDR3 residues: CASSLTYEQYF. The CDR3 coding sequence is TGTGCCAGCAGCTTGACCTACGAGCAGTACTTC.

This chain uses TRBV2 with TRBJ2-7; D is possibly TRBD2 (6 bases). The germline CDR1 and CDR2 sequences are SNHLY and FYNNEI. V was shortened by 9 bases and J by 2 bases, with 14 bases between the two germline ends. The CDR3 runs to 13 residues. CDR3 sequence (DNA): TGTGCCAGACCCCCTGGCGGGACCTACGAGCAGTACGTC. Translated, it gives CARPPGGTYEQYV.

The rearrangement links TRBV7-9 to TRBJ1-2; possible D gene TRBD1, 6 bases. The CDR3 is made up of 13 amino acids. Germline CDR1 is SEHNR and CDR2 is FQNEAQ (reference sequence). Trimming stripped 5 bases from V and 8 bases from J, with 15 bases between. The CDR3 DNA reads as TGTGCCAGCAGCCGAGGGGGGGTTTCGGGCTACACCTTC. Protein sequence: CASSRGGVSGYTF.

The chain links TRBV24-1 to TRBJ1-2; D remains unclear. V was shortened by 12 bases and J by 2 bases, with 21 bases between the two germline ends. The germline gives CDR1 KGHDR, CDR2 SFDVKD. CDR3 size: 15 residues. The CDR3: CAVRGTDLINYGYTF. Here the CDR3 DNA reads TGTGCCGTCCGGGGAACAGACCTAATAAACTATGGCTACACCTTC.

The CDR3 nucleotides read TGTGCCTGGAGTGCGAGCGGAGGGGAGCAGTTCTTC. This sequence encodes CAWSASGGEQFF. The chain links TRBV30 to TRBJ2-1, with D possibly being TRBD2 (6 bases). Deletions cut 1 base from V and 10 bases from J, with 11 bases between. The CDR3 consists of 12 residues. Germline CDR1 GTSNPN, CDR2 SVGIG (reference sequence).

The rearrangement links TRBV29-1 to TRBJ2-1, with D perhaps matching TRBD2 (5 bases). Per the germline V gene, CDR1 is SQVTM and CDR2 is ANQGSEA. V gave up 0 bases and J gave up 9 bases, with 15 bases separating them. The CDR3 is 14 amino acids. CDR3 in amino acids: CSVEDRMPRGEQFF. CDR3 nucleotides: TGCAGCGTTGAAGATCGGATGCCCCGGGGTGAGCAGTTCTTC.

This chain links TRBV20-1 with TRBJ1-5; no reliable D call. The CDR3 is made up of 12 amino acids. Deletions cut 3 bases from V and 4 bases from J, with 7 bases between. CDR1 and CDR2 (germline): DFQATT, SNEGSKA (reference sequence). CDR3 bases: TGCAGTGCTAGGACCGGGAATCAGCCCCAGCATTTT. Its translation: CSARTGNQPQHF.

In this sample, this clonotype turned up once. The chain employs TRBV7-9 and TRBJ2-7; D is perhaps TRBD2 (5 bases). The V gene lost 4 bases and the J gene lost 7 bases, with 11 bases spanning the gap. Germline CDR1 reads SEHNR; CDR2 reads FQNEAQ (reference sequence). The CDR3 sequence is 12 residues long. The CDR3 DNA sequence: TGTGCCAGCAGCTCGGGATCGGGGGAGCAGTACTTC. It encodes CASSSGSGEQYF.

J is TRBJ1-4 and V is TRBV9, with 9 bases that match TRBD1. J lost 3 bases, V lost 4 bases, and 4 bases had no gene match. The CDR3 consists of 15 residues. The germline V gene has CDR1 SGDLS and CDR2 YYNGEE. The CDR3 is CASSPRQGANEKLFF. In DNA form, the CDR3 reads TGTGCCAGCAGCCCTAGACAGGGGGCTAATGAAAAACTGTTTTTT.